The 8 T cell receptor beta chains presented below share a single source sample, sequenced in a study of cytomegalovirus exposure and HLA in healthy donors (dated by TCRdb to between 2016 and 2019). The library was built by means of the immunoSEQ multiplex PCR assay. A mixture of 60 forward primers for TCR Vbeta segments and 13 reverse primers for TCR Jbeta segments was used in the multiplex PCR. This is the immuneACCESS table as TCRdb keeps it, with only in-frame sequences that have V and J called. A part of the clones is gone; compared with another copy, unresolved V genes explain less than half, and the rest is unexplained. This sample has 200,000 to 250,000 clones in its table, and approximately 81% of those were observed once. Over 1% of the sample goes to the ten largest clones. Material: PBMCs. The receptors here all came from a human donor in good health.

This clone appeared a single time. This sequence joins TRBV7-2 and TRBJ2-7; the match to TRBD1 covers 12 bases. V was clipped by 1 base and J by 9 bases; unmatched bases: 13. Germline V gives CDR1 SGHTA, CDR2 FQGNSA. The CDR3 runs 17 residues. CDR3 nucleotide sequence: TGTGCCAGCAGCTTAGTGGGGGTGCAGGGACAGGGGGCCGGGCAGTACTTC. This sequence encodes CASSLVGVQGQGAGQYF.

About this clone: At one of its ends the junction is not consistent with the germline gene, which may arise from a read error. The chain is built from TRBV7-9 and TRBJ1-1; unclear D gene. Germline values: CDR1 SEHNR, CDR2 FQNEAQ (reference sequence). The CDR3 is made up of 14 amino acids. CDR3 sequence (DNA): TGTTCCAGCAGCTTAGATAACAGAAACACTGAAGCTTTCTTT. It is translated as CSSSLDNRNTEAFF.

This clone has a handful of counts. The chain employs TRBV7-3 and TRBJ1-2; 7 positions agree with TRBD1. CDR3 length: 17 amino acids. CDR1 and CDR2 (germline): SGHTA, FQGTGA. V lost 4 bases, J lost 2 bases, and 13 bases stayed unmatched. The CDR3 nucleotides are TGTGCCAGCAGCTCAAGCCGTTGGGACAGATCAAACTATGGCTACACCTTC. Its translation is CASSSSRWDRSNYGYTF.

The CDR3: CASSLVGGSNTGELFF. DNA of the CDR3: TGTGCCAGCAGCTTAGTTGGGGGCTCGAACACCGGGGAGCTGTTTTTT. V usage is TRBV7-3 and J usage is TRBJ2-2, with D maybe TRBD1 (6 bases). The length of the CDR3 is 16 residues. Germline CDR1 is SGHTA and CDR2 is FQGTGA. Trimming removed 2 bases from V and 0 bases from J, with 10 bases in between.

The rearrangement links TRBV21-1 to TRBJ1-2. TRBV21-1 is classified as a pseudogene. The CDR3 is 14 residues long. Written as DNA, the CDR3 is TGTGCCAGCAGCCGGGGGGACTCGGGGCGCGGCTACACCTTC. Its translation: CASSRGDSGRGYTF.

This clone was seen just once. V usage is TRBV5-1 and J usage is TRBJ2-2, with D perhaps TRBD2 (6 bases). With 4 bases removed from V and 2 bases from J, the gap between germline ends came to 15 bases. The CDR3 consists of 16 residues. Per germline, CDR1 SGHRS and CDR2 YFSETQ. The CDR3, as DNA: TGCGCCAGCAGCCTAGGAGGGTTCCTTAACACCGGGGAGCTGTTTTTT. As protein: CASSLGGFLNTGELFF.

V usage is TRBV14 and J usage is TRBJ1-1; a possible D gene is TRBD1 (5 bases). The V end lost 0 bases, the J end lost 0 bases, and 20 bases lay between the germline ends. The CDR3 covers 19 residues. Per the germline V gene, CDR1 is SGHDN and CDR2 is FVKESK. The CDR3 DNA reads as TGTGCCAGCAGCCAAGATCTTCCGTATTTACAGGCAATGAACACTGAAGCTTTCTTT. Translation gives CASSQDLPYLQAMNTEAFF.

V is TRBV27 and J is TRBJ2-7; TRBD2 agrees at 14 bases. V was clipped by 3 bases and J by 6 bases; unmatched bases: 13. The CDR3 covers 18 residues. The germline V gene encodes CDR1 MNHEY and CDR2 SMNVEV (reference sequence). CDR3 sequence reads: CASSFSRLAGGVPGEQYF. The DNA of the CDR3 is TGTGCCAGCAGTTTCTCAAGACTAGCGGGAGGGGTCCCGGGCGAGCAGTACTTC.